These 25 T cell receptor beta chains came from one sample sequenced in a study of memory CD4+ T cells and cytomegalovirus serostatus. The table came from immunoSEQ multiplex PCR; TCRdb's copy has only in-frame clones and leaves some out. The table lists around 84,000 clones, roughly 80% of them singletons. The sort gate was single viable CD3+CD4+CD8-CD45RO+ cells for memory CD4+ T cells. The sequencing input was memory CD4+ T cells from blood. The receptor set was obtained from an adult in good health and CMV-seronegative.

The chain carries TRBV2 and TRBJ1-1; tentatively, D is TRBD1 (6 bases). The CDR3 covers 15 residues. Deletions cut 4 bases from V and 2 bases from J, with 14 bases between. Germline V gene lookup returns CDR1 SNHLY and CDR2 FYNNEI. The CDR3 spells CASSGTGNPNTEAFF. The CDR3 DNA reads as TGTGCCAGCAGTGGTACAGGGAACCCTAACACTGAAGCTTTCTTT.

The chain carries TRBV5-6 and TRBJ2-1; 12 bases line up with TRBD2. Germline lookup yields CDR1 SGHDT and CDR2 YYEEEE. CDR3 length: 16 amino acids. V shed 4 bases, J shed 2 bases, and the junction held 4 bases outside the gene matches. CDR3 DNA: TGTGCCAGCAGCATCCCTAGCGGGGGGGCCTACAATGAGCAGTTCTTC. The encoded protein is CASSIPSGGAYNEQFF.

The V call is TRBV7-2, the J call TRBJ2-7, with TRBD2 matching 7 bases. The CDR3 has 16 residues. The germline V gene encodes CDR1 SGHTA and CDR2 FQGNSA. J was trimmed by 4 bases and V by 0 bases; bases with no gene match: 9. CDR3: CASSLASGTDLYEQYF. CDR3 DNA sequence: TGTGCCAGCAGCTTAGCGAGCGGGACCGACCTATACGAGCAGTACTTC. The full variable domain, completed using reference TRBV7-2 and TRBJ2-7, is GAGVSQSPSNKVTEKGKDVELRCDPISGHTALYWYRQSLGQGLEFLIYFQGNSAPDKSGLPSDRFSAERTGGSVSTLTIQRTQQEDSAVYLCASSLASGTDLYEQYFGPGTRLTVT.

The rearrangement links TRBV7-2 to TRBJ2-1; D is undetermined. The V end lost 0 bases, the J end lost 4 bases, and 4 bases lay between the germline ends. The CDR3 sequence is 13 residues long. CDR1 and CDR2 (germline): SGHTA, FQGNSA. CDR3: CASSLATYNEQFF. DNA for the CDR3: TGTGCCAGCAGCTTAGCCACTTACAATGAGCAGTTCTTC.

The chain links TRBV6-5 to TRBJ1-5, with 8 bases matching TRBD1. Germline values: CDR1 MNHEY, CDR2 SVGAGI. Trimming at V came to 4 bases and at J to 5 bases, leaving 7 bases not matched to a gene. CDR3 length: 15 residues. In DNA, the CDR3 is TGTGCCAGCAGTTCCACGACAGGGGTGGATCAGCCCCAGCATTTT. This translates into CASSSTTGVDQPQHF.

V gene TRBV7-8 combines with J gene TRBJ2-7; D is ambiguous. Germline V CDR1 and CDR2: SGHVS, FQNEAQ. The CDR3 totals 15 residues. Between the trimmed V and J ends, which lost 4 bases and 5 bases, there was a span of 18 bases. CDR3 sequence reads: CASSSQDPPVHEQYF. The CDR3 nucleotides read TGTGCCAGCAGCTCCCAGGATCCTCCGGTCCACGAGCAGTACTTC.

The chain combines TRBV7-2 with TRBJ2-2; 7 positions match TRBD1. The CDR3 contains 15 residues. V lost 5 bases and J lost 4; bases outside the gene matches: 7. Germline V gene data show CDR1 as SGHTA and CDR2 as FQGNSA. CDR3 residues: CASSQRQGSTGELFF. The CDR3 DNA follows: TGTGCCAGCAGCCAGAGACAGGGTTCCACCGGGGAGCTGTTTTTT.

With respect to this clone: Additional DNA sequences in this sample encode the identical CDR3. CDR3 sequence: CASSVDGLYGYTF. The CDR3 nucleotides are TGTGCCAGCAGCGTAGACGGACTCTATGGCTACACCTTC. The genes are TRBV9 and TRBJ1-2; no reliable D call. The ends were cut back, 0 bases at V and 4 bases at J, with 7 bases in the middle. The germline gives CDR1 SGDLS, CDR2 YYNGEE. This CDR3 region has 13 residues.

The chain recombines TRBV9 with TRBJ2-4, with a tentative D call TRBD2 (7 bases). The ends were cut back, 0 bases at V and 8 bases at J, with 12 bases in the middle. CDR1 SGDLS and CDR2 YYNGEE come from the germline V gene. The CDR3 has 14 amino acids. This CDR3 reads CASSVAGGADIQYF. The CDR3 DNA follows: TGTGCCAGCAGCGTAGCTGGGGGGGCAGACATTCAGTACTTC. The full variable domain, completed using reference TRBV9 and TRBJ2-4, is DSGVTQTPKHLITATGQRVTLRCSPRSGDLSVYWYQQSLDQGLQFLIQYYNGEERAKGNILERFSAQQFPDLHSELNLSSLELGDSALYFCASSVAGGADIQYFGAGTRLSVL.

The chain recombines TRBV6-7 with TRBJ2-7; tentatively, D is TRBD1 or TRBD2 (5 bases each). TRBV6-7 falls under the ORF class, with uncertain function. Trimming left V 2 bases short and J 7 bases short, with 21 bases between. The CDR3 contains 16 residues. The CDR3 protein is CASSYPPGTLRREQYF. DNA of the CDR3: TGTGCCAGCAGTTACCCTCCCGGGACCTTGAGGCGGGAGCAGTACTTC.

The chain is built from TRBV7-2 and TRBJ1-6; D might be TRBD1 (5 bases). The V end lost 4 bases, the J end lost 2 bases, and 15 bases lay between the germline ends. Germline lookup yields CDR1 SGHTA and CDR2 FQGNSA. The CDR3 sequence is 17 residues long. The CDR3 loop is CASSSSPGRTYNSPLHF. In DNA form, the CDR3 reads TGTGCCAGCAGCTCCTCCCCAGGGCGGACCTATAATTCACCCCTCCACTTT.

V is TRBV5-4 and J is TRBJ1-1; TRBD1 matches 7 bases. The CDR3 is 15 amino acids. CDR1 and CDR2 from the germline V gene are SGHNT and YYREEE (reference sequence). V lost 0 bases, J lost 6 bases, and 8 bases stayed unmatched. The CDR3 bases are TGTGCCAGCAGCTTGGTTCAGGGGGGTAACGCTGAAGCTTTCTTT. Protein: CASSLVQGGNAEAFF.

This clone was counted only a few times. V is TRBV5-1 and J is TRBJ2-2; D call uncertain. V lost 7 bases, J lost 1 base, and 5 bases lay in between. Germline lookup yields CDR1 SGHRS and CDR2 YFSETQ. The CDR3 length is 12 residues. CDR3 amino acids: CASGVNTGELFF. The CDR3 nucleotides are TGCGCCAGCGGGGTGAACACCGGGGAGCTGTTTTTT.

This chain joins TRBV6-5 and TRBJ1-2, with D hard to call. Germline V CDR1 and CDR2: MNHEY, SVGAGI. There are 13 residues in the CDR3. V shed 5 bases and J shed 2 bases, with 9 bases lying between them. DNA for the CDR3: TGTGCCAGCAGTGAGGACGAGAACTATGGCTACACCTTC. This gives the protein CASSEDENYGYTF.

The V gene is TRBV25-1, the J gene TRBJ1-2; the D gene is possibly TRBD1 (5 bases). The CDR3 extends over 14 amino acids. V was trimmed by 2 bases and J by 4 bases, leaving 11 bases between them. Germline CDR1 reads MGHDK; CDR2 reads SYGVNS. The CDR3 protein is CASSEQGLSYGYTF. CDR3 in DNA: TGTGCCAGCAGTGAACAGGGTCTGAGCTATGGCTACACCTTC.

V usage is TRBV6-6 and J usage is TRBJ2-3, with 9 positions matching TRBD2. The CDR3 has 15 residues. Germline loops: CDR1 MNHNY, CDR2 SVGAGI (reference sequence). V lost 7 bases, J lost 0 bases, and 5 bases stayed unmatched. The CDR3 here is CASKLLAGSTDTQYF. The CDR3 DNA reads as TGTGCCAGCAAATTGCTAGCGGGGAGCACAGATACGCAGTATTTT.

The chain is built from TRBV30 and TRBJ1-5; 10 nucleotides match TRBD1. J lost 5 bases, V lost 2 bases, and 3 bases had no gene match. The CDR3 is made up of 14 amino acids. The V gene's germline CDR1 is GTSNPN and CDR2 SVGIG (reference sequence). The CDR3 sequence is CAWSRDRGDQPQHF. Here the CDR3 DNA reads TGTGCCTGGAGTAGGGACAGGGGTGATCAGCCCCAGCATTTT. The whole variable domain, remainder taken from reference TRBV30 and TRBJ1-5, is SQTIHQWPATLVQPVGSPLSLECTVEGTSNPNLYWYRQAAGRGLQLLFYSVGIGQISSEVPQNLSASRPQDRQFILSSKKLLLSDSGFYLCAWSRDRGDQPQHFGDGTRLSIL.

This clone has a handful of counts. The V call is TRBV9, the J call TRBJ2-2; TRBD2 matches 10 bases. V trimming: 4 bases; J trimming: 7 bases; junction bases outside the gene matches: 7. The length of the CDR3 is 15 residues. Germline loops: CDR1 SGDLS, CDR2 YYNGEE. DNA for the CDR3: TGTGCCAGCAGCCCATGGACTAGCGGCAGCGGGGAGCTGTTTTTT. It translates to CASSPWTSGSGELFF.

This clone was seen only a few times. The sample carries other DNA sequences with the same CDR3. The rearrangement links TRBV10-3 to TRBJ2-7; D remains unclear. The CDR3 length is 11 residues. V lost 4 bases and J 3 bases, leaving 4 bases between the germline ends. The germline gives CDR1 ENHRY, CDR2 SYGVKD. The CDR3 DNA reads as TGTGCCATCAGTGGTGGCTACGAGCAGTACTTC. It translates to CAISGGYEQYF.

Here the CDR3 reads CATLPAASNYGYTF. The CDR3 DNA reads as TGTGCCACCCTCCCTGCGGCCTCTAACTATGGCTACACCTTC. The chain employs TRBV10-3 and TRBJ1-2; no reliable D call. This CDR3 is 14 amino acids long. Trimming pared 10 bases from V and 0 bases from J, leaving 15 bases between. Germline loops: CDR1 ENHRY, CDR2 SYGVKD.

CDR3 sequence: CASSGAGTVESEQYF. CDR3 in DNA: TGCGCCAGCAGCGGAGCCGGGACAGTGGAGAGCGAGCAGTACTTC. This chain connects TRBV5-1 to TRBJ2-7, with 7 bases fitting TRBD1. The CDR3 contains 15 residues. From germline, CDR1 is SGHRS and CDR2 YFSETQ. With V trimmed by 4 bases and J by 6 bases, 13 bases remained unmatched.

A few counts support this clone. The CDR3 region has the DNA TGTGCCAGTTTATTTACAGGGGGCCATGAAGCTTTCTTT. This encodes CASLFTGGHEAFF. This chain joins TRBV6-6 and TRBJ1-1; TRBD1 agrees at 9 bases. The trim removed 9 bases at V and 7 bases at J, leaving 9 bases unmatched. In germline, CDR1 is MNHNY, CDR2 SVGAGI (reference sequence). This CDR3 has 13 residues.

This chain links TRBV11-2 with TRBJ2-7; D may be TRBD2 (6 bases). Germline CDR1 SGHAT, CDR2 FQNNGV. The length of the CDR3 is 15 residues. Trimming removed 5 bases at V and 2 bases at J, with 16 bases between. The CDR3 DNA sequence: TGTGCCAGCAGCGAAAGCGGGTTCAAGACCTACGAGCAGTACTTC. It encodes CASSESGFKTYEQYF.

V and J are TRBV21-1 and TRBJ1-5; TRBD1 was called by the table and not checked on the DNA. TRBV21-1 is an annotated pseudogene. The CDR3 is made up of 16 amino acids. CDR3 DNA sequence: TGTGCCAGCAGCAAAGCGCGCCAGGGGGGCAATCAGCCCCAGCATTTT. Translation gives CASSKARQGGNQPQHF.

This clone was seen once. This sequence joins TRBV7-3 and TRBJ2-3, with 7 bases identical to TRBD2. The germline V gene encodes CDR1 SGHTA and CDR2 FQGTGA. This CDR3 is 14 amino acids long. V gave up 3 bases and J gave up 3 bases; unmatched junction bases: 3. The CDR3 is CASSFAGGTDTQYF. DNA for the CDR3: TGTGCCAGCAGCTTCGCCGGGGGGACAGATACGCAGTATTTT.